The clone carrying this T cell receptor (beta chain) was recorded a few times. Antigen: not known. A mixed TRB-A/B primer pool amplified rearranged TRB by multiplex touch-down PCR. TCRdb re-called the multiplex PCR reads with MiXCR, one entry per CDR3 protein. The sample records about 3,800 distinct CDR3 sequences, around 30% being singletons. The data were obtained in a study of T cell repertoires in aging, cancer and after chemotherapy. Whole-study findings and limits: Across the chemotherapy interval, each cancer cohort showed higher median generation probability, suggesting thymic rebound.

V lost 5 bases to trimming and J lost 4 bases; unmatched junction nucleotides: 2. CDR1 is LNHDA and CDR2 is SQIVND in the germline V gene (reference sequence). The CDR3 runs to 15 residues. Peripheral blood genomic DNA, not sorted cells or RNA, was the template. The J gene is TRBJ2-1, the V gene TRBV19; 13 bases are a match to TRBD2. Sample: blood. The sequence came from a human donor with a solid tumor. CDR3 bases: TGTGCCAGTAGTGTGACTAGCGGGGGGTACAATGAGCAGTTCTTC. Residues: CASSVTSGGYNEQFF.